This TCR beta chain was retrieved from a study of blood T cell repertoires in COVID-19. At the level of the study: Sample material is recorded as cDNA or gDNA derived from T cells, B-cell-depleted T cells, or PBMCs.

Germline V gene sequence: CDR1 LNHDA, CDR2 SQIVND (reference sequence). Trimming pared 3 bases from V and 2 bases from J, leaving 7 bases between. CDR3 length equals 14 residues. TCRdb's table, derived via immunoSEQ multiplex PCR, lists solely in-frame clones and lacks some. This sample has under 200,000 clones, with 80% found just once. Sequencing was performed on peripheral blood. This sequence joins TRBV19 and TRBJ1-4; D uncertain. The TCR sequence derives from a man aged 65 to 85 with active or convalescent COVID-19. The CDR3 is CASSIGSTNEKLFF. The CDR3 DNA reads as TGTGCCAGTAGTATTGGTAGTACTAATGAAAAACTGTTTTTT.